Given below is one TCR beta chain in context. Its matching antigen is unknown. The data derive from a study of long-term antiretroviral therapy in people with HIV. Overall study context: Collection dates of the earliest samples fall about a decade before the 2015 immediate-ART recommendation.

General study results and limits: Whichever time point was examined, clones expanded before ART dominated the repertoire. Diversity rose after ART but stayed below transplant donor controls.

Running of the v3.0 immunoSEQ assay took place at survey level. Only in-frame clones appear in the TCRdb table, and some are missing; sequencing was by immunoSEQ multiplex PCR. The sample shows 25,000 to 35,000 clones, roughly 83% of them seen only once. The CDR3 runs to 16 residues. Germline loops: CDR1 SGHKS, CDR2 YYEKEE (reference sequence). V gave up 4 bases and J gave up 0 bases, with 17 bases separating them. The rearrangement uses TRBV5-5 and TRBJ2-7; D is undetermined. The sequence derives from a man aged 25-45 years with HIV. The sample consisted of unsorted PBMCs, taken 2.8 years after starting antiretroviral therapy. This CDR3 is CASSLTDPSISYEQYF. The CDR3 DNA reads TGTGCCAGCAGCCTGACCGACCCCAGCATCTCCTACGAGCAGTACTTC.